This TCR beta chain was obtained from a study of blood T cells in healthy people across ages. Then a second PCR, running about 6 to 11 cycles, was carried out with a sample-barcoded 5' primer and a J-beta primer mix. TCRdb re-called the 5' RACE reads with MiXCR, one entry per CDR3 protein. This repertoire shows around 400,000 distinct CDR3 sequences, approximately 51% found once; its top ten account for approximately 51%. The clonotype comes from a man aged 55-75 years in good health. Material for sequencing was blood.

Written as DNA, the CDR3 is TGTGCCAGCACTTCGAGGGGAGGGGGCGGAAGCAATCAGCCCCAGCATTTT. This gives the protein CASTSRGGGGSNQPQHF. V usage is TRBV6-6 and J usage is TRBJ1-5, with TRBD1 matching over 7 bases. V lost 7 bases, J lost 1 base, and 13 bases stayed unmatched. Germline V CDR1 and CDR2: MNHNY, SVGAGI (reference sequence). This CDR3 has 17 residues.